The 12 T cell receptor beta chains below come from one sample, sequenced in a study of T cell responses to AZD1222 COVID-19 vaccine (dated by TCRdb to about 2021). The time point label, as the study defines it: about 28 days (+/-7) after the second vaccine dose. The receptor library was made with the immunoSEQ multiplex PCR assay. TCRdb re-hosts the immuneACCESS table, in-frame sequences only. Its copies lack some clones; in the studies checked, an unresolved V gene accounts for under half of them, and the cause for the rest is not known. The sample records 150,000 to 200,000 clones, 85% to 95% of which are singletons. 1.5% to 2% of the sample lies in the top ten. The source material was peripheral blood, sampled 28 days after the second AZD1222 dose. The source is an adult who received the AZD1222 COVID-19 vaccine.

In this sample, this clone turned up once. The V call is TRBV6-5, the J call TRBJ1-1; TRBD1 might be the D (6 bases). The V end was cut by 6 bases, the J end by 7 bases, with 15 bases between. Germline V gene data show CDR1 as MNHEY and CDR2 as SVGAGI. The CDR3 is 13 amino acids. DNA for the CDR3: TGTGCCAGCAGGACTGGGGGGCTAGGTGAAGCTTTCTTT. Its protein is CASRTGGLGEAFF.

This chain links TRBV7-2 with TRBJ1-1; 7 bases line up with TRBD1. Germline CDR1 SGHTA, CDR2 FQGNSA. The CDR3 is 18 residues long. V shed 0 bases and J 0 bases; nucleotides not matched to a gene: 10. The CDR3 loop reads CASSLAPLRGPLNTEAFF. The CDR3 coding sequence is TGTGCCAGCAGCTTAGCCCCCCTGAGGGGGCCCTTGAACACTGAAGCTTTCTTT.

This rearrangement joins TRBV2 to TRBJ1-3, with a possible D match to TRBD1 (5 bases). V was clipped by 4 bases and J by 0 bases, with 13 bases between them. The germline CDR1 and CDR2 sequences are SNHLY and FYNNEI. CDR3 size: 16 residues. CDR3 sequence: CASSGGGDLSGNTIYF. DNA of the CDR3: TGTGCCAGCAGTGGGGGAGGGGATCTCTCTGGAAACACCATATATTTT.

This clone was seen just once. The rearrangement joins TRBV7-9 to TRBJ2-1; D possibly corresponds to TRBD1 (5 bases). Germline assignment: CDR1 SEHNR and CDR2 FQNEAQ (reference sequence). The CDR3 length is 10 residues. The V end was cut by 8 bases, the J end by 9 bases, with 8 bases between. DNA for the CDR3: TGTGCCAGCGGGGCTACTGAGCAGTTCTTC. Its protein product is CASGATEQFF.

The chain couples TRBV7-9 to TRBJ1-2; D not certain. The CDR3 extends over 15 amino acids. Trimming removed 4 bases from V and 0 bases from J, with 12 bases in between. CDR1 is SEHNR and CDR2 is FQNEAQ in the germline V gene (reference sequence). The CDR3, as DNA: TGTGCCAGCAGCTATAGGCCGGCGGCTAACTATGGCTACACCTTC. The encoded protein is CASSYRPAANYGYTF.

This clone has only one observation. The chain links TRBV21-1 to TRBJ1-2; TRBD1 is taken as the D call from the table, unchecked against the DNA. TRBV21-1 is classified as a pseudogene. This CDR3 has 15 residues. This chain's CDR3 is CASTRGQGLNYGYTF. The CDR3 DNA is TGTGCCAGCACCCGAGGACAGGGACTTAACTATGGCTACACCTTC.

The gene calls are TRBV5-6 and TRBJ1-6; TRBD1 matches 8 bases. The CDR3 is 14 residues long. The V gene's germline CDR1 is SGHDT and CDR2 YYEEEE. The trim removed 3 bases at V and 7 bases at J, leaving 3 bases unmatched. CDR3 coding DNA: TGTGCCAGCAGCTCGGACAGGGAAAATTCACCCCTCCACTTT. It translates to CASSSDRENSPLHF.

J is TRBJ2-7 and V is TRBV5-1, with 8 bases aligning to TRBD1. Germline-derived CDR1 and CDR2 are SGHRS and YFSETQ. V lost 4 bases and J lost 3; bases outside the gene matches: 9. The length of the CDR3 is 15 residues. CDR3 protein: CASSERQGLNYEQYF. The CDR3 bases are TGCGCCAGCAGCGAAAGACAGGGGCTCAACTACGAGCAGTACTTC.

This chain uses TRBV19 with TRBJ1-1, with D perhaps matching TRBD1 (6 bases). Trimming took 3 bases from V and 11 from J, leaving 10 bases between them. CDR1 is LNHDA, CDR2 SQIVND, per germline (reference sequence). The CDR3 spans 11 residues. The CDR3 DNA reads as TGTGCCAGTAGTATTACAGGGCTGGCTTTCTTT. Protein sequence: CASSITGLAFF.

The chain combines TRBV4-2 with TRBJ2-3; 7 bases map to TRBD2. The CDR3 runs 16 residues. The germline V gene encodes CDR1 LGHNA and CDR2 YNFKEQ. With V trimmed by 0 bases and J by 5 bases, 8 bases remained unmatched. The CDR3 DNA reads TGTGCCAGCAGCCAAGAGAGCGGGATAGGTGGAGATACGCAGTATTTT. Translating it yields CASSQESGIGGDTQYF.

The J gene is TRBJ1-1, the V gene TRBV13; a weak D match, TRBD1 (6 bases). The V end lost 4 bases, the J end lost 7 bases, and 16 bases lay between the germline ends. CDR1 is PRHDT and CDR2 is FYEKMQ in the germline V gene (reference sequence). The CDR3 spans 14 residues. CDR3 bases: TGTGCCAGCAGCTCCGCCGACAGGCGGGGTGAAGCTTTCTTT. Translation gives CASSSADRRGEAFF.

The CDR3: CASSRTRDRGPNSNQPQHF. The CDR3 region has the DNA TGTGCCAGCTCACGAACAAGGGACAGGGGGCCGAATAGCAATCAGCCCCAGCATTTT. The V gene is TRBV18, the J gene TRBJ1-5; 12 bases line up with TRBD1. Germline loops: CDR1 KGHSH, CDR2 LQKENI. There are 19 residues in the CDR3. The V segment lost 4 bases and the J segment 0 bases; nucleotides outside the gene matches: 10.